This T cell receptor (beta chain) was identified in a study of blood T cell repertoires in COVID-19 (dated by TCRdb to the early 2020s). With regard to the full study: The collaborator samples originated in the United States, Italy and Spain and spanned the acute and convalescent phases of COVID-19. Deeply sampled blood TCRbeta repertoires from subjects exposed to, actively infected with, or recovered from COVID-19 were included in the dataset. The repertoires were made available in a free public database intended to serve as a resource for research on the immune response to SARS-CoV-2. Where available, HLA class I and class II types were taken from metadata supplied by the sample provider and were not determined by assay-based typing. The prospective study material was composed of cDNA or gDNA derived from T cells, B-cell-depleted T cells, or PBMCs. The samples were drawn from two sources: the first 160 participants of the ongoing ImmuneRACE study, and 950 to 1,500 subjects contributed by 6 global collaborators. Nearly every sample came with metadata listing a de-identified subject ID, COVID-19 status, age in years and sex.

Results the study describes overall, beyond this receptor: The quantity of clinical and demographic metadata differed by source and by participant and was supplied without curation.

Each collaborating institution followed its own protocols to collect whole blood in K2EDTA tubes. For TCRbeta analysis, collaborator samples were shipped as frozen whole blood, as isolated PBMCs, or as DNA extracted from either sample type. TCRbeta CDR3 regions were amplified from genomic DNA using the immunoSEQ Assay, a bias-controlled multiplex PCR. Processing in the source paper ran as follows. Within the assay, amplification of reference gene primers was used to estimate how many nucleated cells each sample contained. Sequence reads were collapsed and filtered to measure the absolute abundance of every unique TCRbeta CDR3 rearrangement. For each sample, productive Simpson clonality was calculated as the square root of Simpson's diversity index across productive rearrangements. This is the immuneACCESS table as TCRdb keeps it, with only in-frame sequences that have V and J called. A part of the clones is gone; compared with another copy, unresolved V genes explain less than half, and the rest is unexplained. That table furnishes V, J and clone size, whereas the DNA furnished D and trimming. This sample gives over 300,000 clones in total; about 83% of them show up just once. The ten largest clones take up under 2% of the sample.

Deletion took 3 bases off V and 4 bases off J, with a span of 9 bases between the germline ends. Its CDR3 holds 13 amino acids, cysteine through phenylalanine. The sequence is cut down to CDR3 DNA, 39 bases in frame from base 1. Per the germline V gene, SGHTA is the CDR1 and FQGTGA is the CDR2. Note on this clone: The specificity of this receptor is unknown. Nothing much larger sits one base from this clone, and base qualities are not available.

The rearranged chain carries TRBV7-3 and TRBJ2-5; the D gene is perhaps TRBD1, on 5 matching bases. The TCR originated in a woman in her forties or fifties with acute or convalescent COVID-19. The sequencing sample was made of peripheral blood. CDR3 region: CASSFSRGETQYF. Here is the DNA: TGTGCCAGCAGCTTCTCAAGGGGAGAGACCCAGTACTTC.